The rows below give T cell receptor beta chains drawn from one sample of a study of blood T cells in healthy people across ages. One entry per CDR3 protein, called by TCRdb with MiXCR from the 5' RACE reads. This table holds 1.5 million to 1.9 million distinct CDR3 sequences, about 42% found once. Material: blood. All receptors derive from a woman aged 18-29 years in good health. Each CDR3 is given with its conserved first and last residue. The D gene is left open where the match is weak. Size values are once, few and many counts, or a class for expanded clones, and some rows have none.

J: TRBJ2-5; D: -; size: once; V: TRBV20-1; DNA: TGCAGTGCTAGAGCCAGGATAGGCATAGAGACCCAGTACTTC; CDR3: CSARARIGIETQYF
J: TRBJ2-1; D: -; size: -; V: TRBV12-3/TRBV12-4; DNA: TGTGCCAGCAGTTTCCCCGGGCCTCATCAAGAGACCCAGTTCTTC; CDR3: CASSFPGPHQETQFF
J: TRBJ2-5; D: TRBD2; size: few; V: TRBV5-4; DNA: TGTGCCAGCAGCAAGGGACTAGCGGGAGAGACCCAGTACTTC; CDR3: CASSKGLAGETQYF
J: TRBJ1-1; D: -; size: -; V: TRBV5-1; DNA: TGCGCCAGCAGCTTGGCAGTTGGGTCAGAACAAGCTTTCTTT; CDR3: CASSLAVGSEQAFF
J: TRBJ2-3; D: -; size: -; V: TRBV21-1; DNA: TGTGCCCGGGCTACACGGGACAGGATTCCGAAGGGGCTAAGCACAGATACGCAGTATTTT; CDR3: CARATRDRIPKGLSTDTQYF
J: TRBJ1-2; D: -; size: -; V: TRBV20-1; DNA: TGCAATGCCCATGACAACTATGGCTACACCTTC; CDR3: CNAHDNYGYTF
J: TRBJ2-7; D: -; size: -; V: TRBV29-1; DNA: TGCAGCGTTGTTGGCAGTACCTACGAGCAGTACTTC; CDR3: CSVVGSTYEQYF
J: TRBJ2-3; D: -; size: -; V: TRBV12-3/TRBV12-4; DNA: TGTGCCAGCAGTTTAGTCCCCCCCTCGACAGGGTTGGGACTAGGTAGCACAGATACGCAGTATTTT; CDR3: CASSLVPPSTGLGLGSTDTQYF
J: TRBJ1-1; D: -; size: few; V: TRBV5-1; DNA: TGCGCCAGCAGCTTGGAGTGGGGAGGTGGCACTGAAGCTTTCTTT; CDR3: CASSLEWGGGTEAFF
J: TRBJ1-1; D: -; size: few; V: TRBV15; DNA: TGTGCCACCTCGGGCCGGAGAATGAACACTGAAGCTTTCTTT; CDR3: CATSGRRMNTEAFF
J: TRBJ1-2; D: -; size: few; V: TRBV7-2; DNA: TGTGCCAGCAGCGTTAGTGTCGCTAACTATGGCTACACCTTC; CDR3: CASSVSVANYGYTF
J: TRBJ1-5; D: -; size: -; V: TRBV20-1; DNA: TGCAGTGCTACACCCCACAGAAGAAATCAGCCCCAGCATTTT; CDR3: CSATPHRRNQPQHF
J: TRBJ2-4; D: TRBD1; size: -; V: TRBV25-1; DNA: TGTGCCAGCAGGTACAGGGGTAGAAACATTCAGTACTTC; CDR3: CASRYRGRNIQYF
J: TRBJ2-1; D: TRBD2; size: few; V: TRBV7-2; DNA: TGTGCCAGCAGCTTAGACCCGCTAGCGGGACGTCAGCAGTTCTTC; CDR3: CASSLDPLAGRQQFF
J: TRBJ2-1; D: -; size: -; V: TRBV7-7; DNA: TGTGCTAGCAGCTTATTCCTAGCGCCCAATGAGCAGTTCTTC; CDR3: CASSLFLAPNEQFF
J: TRBJ2-5; D: -; size: -; V: TRBV12-5; DNA: TGTGCTAGTGGGCGGACAGAGCAAGAGACCCAGTACTTC; CDR3: CASGRTEQETQYF